Listed below are T cell receptor beta chains from one sample, sequenced in a study of T cell responses to AZD1222 COVID-19 vaccine. The assay was immunoSEQ multiplex PCR, and TCRdb's table has in-frame clones only and misses some. The data hold 100,000 to 130,000 clones, with about 93% observed a single time. Sequenced here: peripheral blood, sampled 28 days after the second AZD1222 dose. These receptors were collected from an adult who received the AZD1222 COVID-19 vaccine. The CDR3 runs from the conserved cysteine through the conserved F or W. The D gene is left open where the match is weak. Clone size is given for some rows only: seen once, a few or many times, or a class if the clone is expanded.

TRBV2	TRBD1	.	TRBJ2-5	TGTGCCAGCAGGTACCGGGACAGGGGAAAAGAGACCCAGTACTTC	CASRYRDRGKETQYF
TRBV19	TRBD1	.	TRBJ1-5	TGTGCCAGTAGTCTCCTCTTTCAGGGGGCCTATAGCAATCAGCCCCAGCATTTT	CASSLLFQGAYSNQPQHF
TRBV18	.	.	TRBJ2-5	TGTGCCAGCTCACCACAGGACATACTGGCAGAGACCCAGTACTTC	CASSPQDILAETQYF
TRBV5-1	.	.	TRBJ1-4	TGCGCCAGCAGCTTGAGGCGGAATGAAAAACTGTTTTTT	CASSLRRNEKLFF
TRBV6-4	.	.	TRBJ2-3	TGTGCCAGCAGTGACCACCGCACAGATACGCAGTATTTT	CASSDHRTDTQYF
TRBV19	.	.	TRBJ1-1	TGTGCCAGTAGTATAGGCGGGGGGGGACCCTTGGGTGAAGCTTTCTTT	CASSIGGGGPLGEAFF
TRBV3-1/TRBV3-2	.	.	TRBJ1-1	TGTGCCAGCAGCCAAGGTACAGACCTAAAGAACACTGAAGCTTTCTTT	CASSQGTDLKNTEAFF
TRBV13	TRBD2	many	TRBJ2-5	TGTGCCAGCAGCCCCGCAACGGGACTAGCGGGAAAGGGTTCAGAAGAGACCCAGTACTTC	CASSPATGLAGKGSEETQYF
TRBV5-4	.	.	TRBJ2-2	TGTGCCAGCATGGGGGGACCGAACACCGGGGAGCTGTTTTTT	CASMGGPNTGELFF
TRBV29-1	TRBD1	.	TRBJ2-2	TGCAGCGTTGAAATTGGGACAGACAGGTCGGCCGGGGAGCTGTTTTTT	CSVEIGTDRSAGELFF
TRBV9	TRBD2	.	TRBJ2-1	TGTGCCAGCAGCCACGCTCATCCGGGACTAGCGGAGCCGAGCTCCTACAATGAGCAGTTCTTC	CASSHAHPGLAEPSSYNEQFF
TRBV24-1	TRBD1	.	TRBJ2-4	TGTGCCACCAGTGATGGGGGACAGGGAGCCAAAAACATTCAGTACTTC	CATSDGGQGAKNIQYF
TRBV28	TRBD2	.	TRBJ2-3	TGTGCCAGCACCTGGGGGGGAGATACGCAGTATTTT	CASTWGGDTQYF
TRBV15	TRBD1	.	TRBJ2-7	TGTGCCACCTCCCCGGGGACAGGGGGAGAGCAGTACTTC	CATSPGTGGEQYF
TRBV9	.	.	TRBJ1-3	TGTGCCAGCAGCGGGTCGCTGGGAAACACCATATATTTT	CASSGSLGNTIYF
TRBV15	TRBD1	once	TRBJ2-7	TGTGCCACCAGCAGAGATCTTGGGACAGGGACCTACGAGCAGTACTTC	CATSRDLGTGTYEQYF
TRBV5-1	.	.	TRBJ1-2	TGCGCCAGCAGACCCCAGACAGGCGACTATGGCTACACCTTC	CASRPQTGDYGYTF
TRBV13	.	once	TRBJ2-3	TGTGCCAGCAGCTTAGGACGGGGAAGAGATACGCAGTATTTT	CASSLGRGRDTQYF
TRBV7-2	.	.	TRBJ1-2	TGTGCCAGCAGCTTACTAGGATATGGCTACACCTTC	CASSLLGYGYTF
TRBV3-1/TRBV3-2	.	.	TRBJ2-1	TGTGCCAGCAGCCGAGGCAGGGATCGTACTTTCTTC	CASSRGRDRTFF
TRBV18	.	.	TRBJ2-5	TGTGCCAGCTCACCACCCGGCAGAGGAGGTGAGACCCAGTACTTC	CASSPPGRGGETQYF
TRBV5-8	.	.	TRBJ1-1	TGTGCCAGCAGCTTGAGACGGGGCACTGAAGCTTTCTTT	CASSLRRGTEAFF
TRBV18	TRBD1	.	TRBJ1-5	TGTGCCAGCTCACCACCCGGGACAGGGGGCCTTAGCAATCAGCCCCAGCATTTT	CASSPPGTGGLSNQPQHF
TRBV24-1	.	.	TRBJ2-1	TGTGCCACCAGTGATTTTTACAGGTCCAATGAGCAGTTCTTC	CATSDFYRSNEQFF
TRBV18	.	.	TRBJ2-7	TGTGCCAGCTCACCAATGGGGGCCTCCTACGAGCAGTACTTC	CASSPMGASYEQYF
TRBV4-3	.	.	TRBJ2-1	TGCGCCAGCAGCCAAAACAGGGTTTACAATGAGCAGTTCTTC	CASSQNRVYNEQFF
TRBV15	TRBD2	.	TRBJ2-1	TGTGCCACCAGCAGAAAGCTAAGCGGGAGCTCCTACAATGAGCAGTTCTTC	CATSRKLSGSSYNEQFF
TRBV5-1	.	.	TRBJ2-2	TGCGCCAGCAGCGAAAGGTCTAGCACCGGGGAGCTGTTTTTT	CASSERSSTGELFF
TRBV4-1	.	.	TRBJ2-2	TGCGCCAGCAGCCAAGCCGGGGAGCTGTTTTTT	CASSQAGELFF
TRBV5-1	.	.	TRBJ1-5	TGCGCCAGCAGCTTGGCTGCAGGGGTAGGTCAGCCCCAGCATTTT	CASSLAAGVGQPQHF
TRBV10-2	.	.	TRBJ1-2	TGCGCCAGCAACCCAGGGTTGGCTAACTATGGCTACACCTTC	CASNPGLANYGYTF
TRBV6-5	.	.	TRBJ1-6	TGTGCCAGCTCCCTGGGGTTCAATTCACCCCTCCACTTT	CASSLGFNSPLHF
TRBV27	TRBD1	.	TRBJ1-5	TGTGCCAGCAGGGATTGGACAGGGAATCAGCCCCAGCATTTT	CASRDWTGNQPQHF
TRBV4-3	.	.	TRBJ2-7	TGCGCCAGCAGCCAAGTGTATGGCCACACCCCAACCTACGAGCAGTACTTC	CASSQVYGHTPTYEQYF
TRBV3-1/TRBV3-2	TRBD2	.	TRBJ2-3	TGTGCCAGCAGCCCCGCACCGGGAGGGCCAGATACGCAGTATTTT	CASSPAPGGPDTQYF
TRBV13	.	.	TRBJ1-4	TGTGCCAGCAGCCCGGGAGCCAATGAAAAACTGTTTTTT	CASSPGANEKLFF
TRBV25-1	.	.	TRBJ2-1	TGTGCCAGCAGTGTTCGAGGGGGGAATGAGCAGTTCTTC	CASSVRGGNEQFF
TRBV19	.	.	TRBJ1-2	TGTGCCAGTAGTATTCCTGGGGCGTTGGACTATGGCTACACCTTC	CASSIPGALDYGYTF
TRBV5-1	.	.	TRBJ2-5	TGCGCCAGCAGCCGTCGAGGGACACGTAACCAAGAGACCCAGTACTTC	CASSRRGTRNQETQYF
TRBV5-4	.	.	TRBJ1-2	TGTGCCAGCATGGGCCGGGGGGGCTACACCTTC	CASMGRGGYTF
TRBV7-9	.	once	TRBJ2-7	TGTGCCAGCAGCACGGGACTTTCCTACGAGCAGTACTTC	CASSTGLSYEQYF